This TCR beta chain was captured in a study of molecular identifiers for immune sequencing clone quantification. As CD8+CD4-CCR7+CD45RA+ cells, naive CD8 T cells were sorted. Notes on the study in general: More than 97% of effector molecules, versus under 1% of naive-cell molecules, belonged to clones above 20 RNA copies.

Using its own MiXCR run on the PCR reads, TCRdb lists one record per CDR3 protein. The sample consists of about 500,000 distinct CDR3 sequences, roughly 25% of them appearing once. This clonotype was detected many times. The antigen is unknown. V lost 2 bases and J lost 0, with 8 bases in between. The length of the CDR3 is 14 residues. CDR1 SGHDN and CDR2 FVKESK come from the germline V gene. The chain is built from TRBV14 and TRBJ2-7; D gene uncertain. The sample taken for sequencing was naive CD8+ T cells from blood, with Jurkat cell RNA spiked in. Subset here: FACS-sorted CD8+CD4-CCR7+CD45RA+ naive T cells. The TCR originated in a human donor in good health. Some libraries in this study had Jurkat cell RNA spiked in. CDR3 sequence (DNA): TGTGCCAGCAGCCAACCAGGAAGCTCCTACGAGCAGTACTTC. Translated: CASSQPGSSYEQYF.